Given below is one TCR beta chain in context. Its cognate antigen is unknown. These data belong to a study of CD8+CD57+ T cells in acquired aplastic anemia. Whole-study context: Mean yield of DNA from sorted CD4+ and CD8+ cells was 3 to 3.5 ug. In CD4+ cells, healthy donors produced an average of around 10 million reads.

CDR3 and TCR beta VDJ profiling relied on a genomic DNA template. From the reads, TCRdb called clonotypes with MiXCR, one entry per CDR3 protein. The sample comprises about 130,000 distinct CDR3 sequences, 41% of which are singletons, and 8% to 9% rests with the top ten. Whole-study findings and limits: Comparison of patients with controls identified about 27 shared CD8+ CDR3 sequences. Controls did not differ significantly from patients in CD8+ Simpson's diversity.

The CDR3 runs 13 residues. V dropped 5 bases and J dropped 3 bases, with 11 bases sitting between them. Germline V gene lookup returns CDR1 SNHLY and CDR2 FYNNEI. This TCR was sampled from a human donor in good health, serving as a control. This sequence joins TRBV2 and TRBJ2-7; D gene unclear. The sample taken for sequencing was sorted CD4+, CD8+, or CD8+CD57+ T cells (not recorded which) from PBMCs. The CDR3 nucleotides are TGTGCCAGCAGTTCATCTCAGGTCTACGAGCAGTACTTC. It is translated as CASSSSQVYEQYF. Looking up the rest from reference TRBV2 and TRBJ2-7 gives the full variable domain: EPEVTQTPSHQVTQMGQEVILRCVPISNHLYFYWYRQILGQKVEFLVSFYNNEISEKSEIFDDQFSVERPDGSNFTLKIRSTKLEDSAMYFCASSSSQVYEQYFGPGTRLTVT.